Below, 18 T cell receptor beta chains from the same sample are listed, as sequenced in a study of cytomegalovirus exposure and HLA in healthy donors. PCR primers comprised 60 Vbeta and 13 Jbeta primers. The assay was immunoSEQ multiplex PCR, and TCRdb's table has in-frame clones only and misses some. This sample has some 180,000 clones, with 80% found just once. Specimen: PBMCs. Every receptor here comes from a woman aged 25 to 39 in good health and CMV-seronegative.

The chain couples TRBV30 to TRBJ1-1; a possible D gene is TRBD1 (5 bases). The length of the CDR3 is 16 residues. The germline V gene encodes CDR1 GTSNPN and CDR2 SVGIG (reference sequence). The germline V and J ends were trimmed by 2 bases and 1 base, with 17 bases remaining between them. The CDR3 nucleotides are TGTGCCTGGAGTCGGCAGGCCGGAGGGGCGAACACTGAAGCTTTCTTT. Translation gives CAWSRQAGGANTEAFF.

There are a few counts of this clone. The CDR3, as DNA: TGTGCCAGCATCTTGACTAGCGGGGGTTCCTACGAGCAGTACTTC. Translating it yields CASILTSGGSYEQYF. The V gene is TRBV6-1, the J gene TRBJ2-7; 12 bases are a match to TRBD2. Germline loops: CDR1 MNHNS, CDR2 SASEGT. J was trimmed by 1 base and V by 7 bases; bases with no gene match: 5. The CDR3 is made up of 15 amino acids.

The chain links TRBV7-2 to TRBJ1-1; no reliable D call. The CDR3 loop spans 13 amino acids. Per the germline V gene, CDR1 is SGHTA and CDR2 is FQGNSA. Trimming shortened V by 3 bases and J by 8 bases, and 13 bases separated the two germline ends. For the CDR3, the DNA is TGTGCCAGCAGCTTGGAGCGGCACGCCGAAGCTTTCTTT. Translated, it gives CASSLERHAEAFF.

This chain uses TRBV7-9 with TRBJ2-7; 7 nucleotides line up with TRBD1. Looked up from germline, CDR1 is SEHNR and CDR2 is FQNEAQ (reference sequence). The trim removed 4 bases at V and 0 bases at J, leaving 9 bases unmatched. The CDR3 has 16 amino acids. The CDR3 sequence: CASSSVIRGSSYEQYF. The CDR3 DNA follows: TGTGCCAGCAGCTCAGTCATCAGGGGGAGCTCCTACGAGCAGTACTTC.

The chain recombines TRBV9 with TRBJ2-3, with 7 bases lining up with TRBD2. The CDR3 loop spans 15 amino acids. The V segment lost 0 bases and the J segment 2 bases; nucleotides outside the gene matches: 3. In germline, CDR1 is SGDLS, CDR2 YYNGEE. CDR3: CASSVESGTTDTQYF. As DNA, the CDR3 is TGTGCCAGCAGCGTAGAGAGCGGGACCACAGATACGCAGTATTTT.

V gene TRBV11-1 combines with J gene TRBJ1-1; TRBD1 might be the D (5 bases). The CDR3 extends over 13 amino acids. Germline V CDR1 and CDR2: SGHAT, FQDESV (reference sequence). The V end lost 1 base, the J end lost 8 bases, and 11 bases lay between the germline ends. The DNA for the CDR3 is TGTGCCAGCAGCTTAGGTGCAGGGCGGGAAGCTTTCTTT. Translated, it gives CASSLGAGREAFF.

V and J are TRBV6-1 and TRBJ2-5; 7 nucleotides line up with TRBD2. The trim removed 4 bases at V and 7 bases at J, leaving 9 bases unmatched. This CDR3 comprises 14 residues. CDR1 is MNHNS and CDR2 is SASEGT in the germline V gene. For the CDR3, the DNA is TGTGCCAGCAGTGCTAACCGCCCGGGAGGGACCCAGTACTTC. It codes for CASSANRPGGTQYF.

The chain links TRBV25-1 to TRBJ1-5, with TRBD1 matching over 10 bases. V lost 2 bases and J lost 6; bases outside the gene matches: 7. CDR1 and CDR2 from the germline V gene are MGHDK and SYGVNS. The CDR3 spans 16 residues. The CDR3 sequence is CASSEGTGASGQPQHF. The CDR3 bases are TGTGCCAGCAGTGAAGGGACAGGGGCCTCCGGTCAGCCCCAGCATTTT.

The rearrangement links TRBV9 to TRBJ2-3; D not certain. The V end was cut by 0 bases, the J end by 4 bases, with 18 bases between. The V gene's germline CDR1 is SGDLS and CDR2 YYNGEE. The CDR3 covers 17 residues. Here the CDR3 DNA reads TGTGCCAGCAGCGTAGGAGTTTTAGGAGTTTCAGCAGATACGCAGTATTTT. Translation gives CASSVGVLGVSADTQYF.

CDR3 nucleotides: TGTGCCTGGGATTCCGGGACACCGAACACCGGGGAGCTGTTTTTT. It encodes CAWDSGTPNTGELFF. The chain carries TRBV30 and TRBJ2-2; D perhaps matches TRBD1 (6 bases). CDR3 size: 15 residues. Trimming shortened V by 5 bases and J by 0 bases, and 13 bases separated the two germline ends. Per the germline V gene, CDR1 is GTSNPN and CDR2 is SVGIG (reference sequence).

The V call is TRBV7-6, the J call TRBJ1-1; D remains unclear. The CDR3 spans 13 residues. Trimming removed 2 bases from V and 4 bases from J, with 8 bases in between. Germline V gene sequence: CDR1 SGHVS, CDR2 FNYEAQ. The CDR3 sequence: CASSLIESTEAFF. CDR3 DNA sequence: TGTGCCAGCAGCTTAATTGAGTCCACTGAAGCTTTCTTT.

The chain combines TRBV7-9 with TRBJ1-1, with a tentative D call TRBD1 (5 bases). Germline V gene data show CDR1 as SEHNR and CDR2 as FQNEAQ (reference sequence). CDR3 length equals 14 residues. V was shortened by 5 bases and J by 4 bases, with 14 bases between the two germline ends. CDR3: CASSLREVRTEAFF. In DNA, the CDR3 is TGTGCCAGCAGCCTCAGGGAGGTTCGCACTGAAGCTTTCTTT.

The chain links TRBV25-1 to TRBJ1-2; D is possibly TRBD1 (5 bases). V shed 4 bases and J shed 6 bases, with 12 bases lying between them. This CDR3 region has 13 residues. The germline CDR1 and CDR2 sequences are MGHDK and SYGVNS. For the CDR3, the DNA is TGTGCCAGCAGTGCCAGGGTTTGGGATGGCTACACCTTC. Its translation is CASSARVWDGYTF.

This clone turned up a few times. V gene TRBV21-1 combines with J gene TRBJ2-7; the DNA was not compared with TRBD1, the D call given in the table. TRBV21-1 is an annotated pseudogene. The CDR3 sequence is 15 residues long. In DNA form, the CDR3 reads TGTGCCAGCAGCAATGTCGACAGGGGGCCCTACGAGCAGTACTTC. This encodes CASSNVDRGPYEQYF.

The chain carries TRBV5-4 and TRBJ1-2, with a tentative D call TRBD1 (6 bases). Trimming pared 4 bases from V and 4 bases from J, leaving 14 bases between. In germline, CDR1 is SGHNT, CDR2 YYREEE (reference sequence). The CDR3 consists of 14 residues. The CDR3 loop is CASSRGGVSYGYTF. CDR3 nucleotide sequence: TGTGCCAGCAGCCGAGGGGGGGTTTCCTATGGCTACACCTTC.

The chain couples TRBV9 to TRBJ1-2, with D perhaps TRBD1 (5 bases). Deletions cut 2 bases from V and 8 bases from J, with 19 bases between. The CDR3 is 15 amino acids. CDR1 and CDR2 (germline): SGDLS, YYNGEE. The CDR3 sequence is CASSVDTSYLRGYTF. The DNA for the CDR3 is TGTGCCAGCAGCGTGGACACATCCTACCTGCGAGGCTACACCTTC.

This rearrangement joins TRBV6-1 to TRBJ2-3; the match to TRBD1 covers 9 bases. CDR1 is MNHNS and CDR2 is SASEGT in the germline V gene. The ends lost 5 bases at V and 7 bases at J; junction bases unmatched: 10. This CDR3 has 15 amino acids. As DNA, the CDR3 is TGTGCCAGCAGTCCACGAGGGGACAGGGTGAATACGCAGTATTTT. The encoded protein is CASSPRGDRVNTQYF.

This clone has just one count. The chain combines TRBV15 with TRBJ2-7, with D maybe TRBD1 (6 bases). With 1 base removed from V and 3 bases from J, the gap between germline ends came to 7 bases. The CDR3 runs to 13 residues. CDR1 LNHNV and CDR2 YYDKDF come from the germline V gene (reference sequence). The CDR3 spells CATSRGTDYEQYF. The CDR3 DNA follows: TGTGCCACCAGCAGAGGGACAGACTACGAGCAGTACTTC.